These T cell receptor beta chains were read from a single sample in a study of T cell responses to AZD1222 COVID-19 vaccine. TCRdb keeps only in-frame clones here, not all; method: immunoSEQ multiplex PCR. The top ten clones hold roughly 3.9% of a sample with around 150,000 clones, roughly 80% of them seen once. Sequences were derived from peripheral blood, sampled on day 0 of AZD1222 vaccination. All receptors come from an adult in good health. Each CDR3 is given with its conserved first and last residue. Each record gives: CDR3 protein, CDR3 DNA, V gene, J gene, clone size, D gene. The D gene is left open where the match is weak. A clone size is listed for some rows: how often the clone was seen (once, few, many), or a class if it is expanded.

CDR3aa: CASTGQGLNSGANVLTF
CDR3nt: TGTGCCAGCACCGGACAGGGCCTAAACTCTGGGGCCAACGTCCTGACTTTC
v_gene: TRBV2
j_gene: TRBJ2-6
abundance: NA
d_gene: TRBD1

CDR3aa: CASGLVLSGLMNTEAFF
CDR3nt: TGTGCTAGTGGTTTGGTACTGTCAGGGCTCATGAACACTGAAGCTTTCTTT
v_gene: TRBV12-5
j_gene: TRBJ1-1
abundance: NA
d_gene: NA

CDR3aa: CASSWGQLNTEAFF
CDR3nt: TGTGCCAGCAGTTGGGGACAGTTAAACACTGAAGCTTTCTTT
v_gene: TRBV27
j_gene: TRBJ1-1
abundance: NA
d_gene: TRBD1

CDR3aa: CASSPMAAGGPSEQYF
CDR3nt: TGTGCCAGCAGCCCCATGGCCGCGGGGGGGCCTTCCGAGCAGTACTTC
v_gene: TRBV6-4
j_gene: TRBJ2-7
abundance: NA
d_gene: TRBD2

CDR3aa: CAWSVGSIFNSPLHF
CDR3nt: TGTGCCTGGAGTGTCGGGAGCATTTTTAATTCACCCCTCCACTTT
v_gene: TRBV30
j_gene: TRBJ1-6
abundance: NA
d_gene: NA

CDR3aa: CASSPGQAETQYF
CDR3nt: TGTGCCAGCAGCCCTGGTCAGGCGGAGACCCAGTACTTC
v_gene: TRBV5-4
j_gene: TRBJ2-5
abundance: NA
d_gene: NA

CDR3aa: CASSIYTNTGELFF
CDR3nt: TGTGCCAGTAGTATATATACGAACACCGGGGAGCTGTTTTTT
v_gene: TRBV19
j_gene: TRBJ2-2
abundance: NA
d_gene: NA

CDR3aa: CASRPGGGMNTEAFF
CDR3nt: TGTGCCAGCAGACCGGGAGGAGGGATGAACACTGAAGCTTTCTTT
v_gene: TRBV5-4
j_gene: TRBJ1-1
abundance: NA
d_gene: NA

CDR3aa: CASSPAVAGTGYTF
CDR3nt: TGCGCCAGCAGCCCGGCGGTAGCGGGGACCGGCTACACCTTC
v_gene: TRBV5-1
j_gene: TRBJ1-2
abundance: NA
d_gene: NA

CDR3aa: CASSFSTGWMEFF
CDR3nt: TGTGCCAGCAGCTTTTCGACAGGGTGGATGGAGTTCTTC
v_gene: TRBV5-6
j_gene: TRBJ2-1
abundance: few
d_gene: TRBD1

CDR3aa: CASSQQGIDGYTF
CDR3nt: TGTGCCAGCAGTCAACAGGGCATCGATGGCTACACCTTC
v_gene: TRBV28
j_gene: TRBJ1-2
abundance: NA
d_gene: NA

CDR3aa: CASSLAGTDQETQYF
CDR3nt: TGTGCCAGCAGCTTAGCGGGGACGGACCAAGAGACCCAGTACTTC
v_gene: TRBV11-1
j_gene: TRBJ2-5
abundance: NA
d_gene: NA

CDR3aa: CAWSVPGGYTF
CDR3nt: TGTGCCTGGAGTGTACCCGGTGGCTACACCTTC
v_gene: TRBV30
j_gene: TRBJ1-2
abundance: NA
d_gene: NA

CDR3aa: CASSDHTGRNEQYF
CDR3nt: TGTGCCAGCAGTGATCATACAGGGAGGAACGAGCAGTACTTC
v_gene: TRBV28
j_gene: TRBJ2-7
abundance: NA
d_gene: NA

CDR3aa: CAWSVNSQETQYF
CDR3nt: TGTGCCTGGAGTGTTAACAGCCAAGAGACCCAGTACTTC
v_gene: TRBV30
j_gene: TRBJ2-5
abundance: NA
d_gene: NA

CDR3aa: CASSLSGTGGSEKLFF
CDR3nt: TGCGCCAGCAGCTTATCGGGGACAGGGGGGTCTGAAAAACTGTTTTTT
v_gene: TRBV5-1
j_gene: TRBJ1-4
abundance: once
d_gene: TRBD1

CDR3aa: CASQQGTKGGLHF
CDR3nt: TGTGCCAGCCAACAGGGGACGAAAGGGGGCCTCCACTTT
v_gene: TRBV9
j_gene: TRBJ1-6
abundance: NA
d_gene: TRBD1

CDR3aa: CASSLDGHYEQYF
CDR3nt: TGTGCCAGCAGTCTGGACGGGCACTACGAGCAGTACTTC
v_gene: TRBV6-5
j_gene: TRBJ2-7
abundance: NA
d_gene: NA

CDR3aa: CASRLRAEAFF
CDR3nt: TGTGCCAGCAGACTGAGGGCTGAAGCTTTCTTT
v_gene: TRBV6-6
j_gene: TRBJ1-1
abundance: NA
d_gene: NA

CDR3aa: CASSSSGQGNYGYTF
CDR3nt: TGTGCCAGCAGCTCATCGGGACAGGGCAACTATGGCTACACCTTC
v_gene: TRBV7-9
j_gene: TRBJ1-2
abundance: NA
d_gene: TRBD1

CDR3aa: CASRELRDRGYGYTF
CDR3nt: TGTGCCAGCAGGGAATTACGGGACAGGGGATATGGCTACACCTTC
v_gene: TRBV2
j_gene: TRBJ1-2
abundance: NA
d_gene: TRBD1

CDR3aa: CASHTLGQGNSGANVLTF
CDR3nt: TGTGCCAGTCATACATTAGGACAGGGAAACTCTGGGGCCAACGTCCTGACTTTC
v_gene: TRBV19
j_gene: TRBJ2-6
abundance: NA
d_gene: TRBD1

CDR3aa: CASSKVDDLHLHF
CDR3nt: TGTGCCAGCAGCAAAGTCGACGACTTGCACCTCCACTTT
v_gene: TRBV21-1
j_gene: TRBJ1-6
abundance: once
d_gene: NA

CDR3aa: CASSLVNQGRLNTEAFF
CDR3nt: TGCGCCAGCAGCTTGGTAAACCAGGGCAGGCTGAACACTGAAGCTTTCTTT
v_gene: TRBV5-1
j_gene: TRBJ1-1
abundance: NA
d_gene: NA

CDR3aa: CASMERGEAFF
CDR3nt: TGTGCCAGTATGGAGCGAGGTGAAGCTTTCTTT
v_gene: TRBV19
j_gene: TRBJ1-1
abundance: once
d_gene: NA

CDR3aa: CASSVGRGRETQYF
CDR3nt: TGTGCCAGTAGCGTGGGGCGGGGTAGAGAGACCCAGTACTTC
v_gene: TRBV19
j_gene: TRBJ2-5
abundance: NA
d_gene: NA

CDR3aa: CASSLEGLAGGRYNEQFF
CDR3nt: TGCGCCAGCAGCTTGGAGGGACTAGCGGGGGGGCGGTACAATGAGCAGTTCTTC
v_gene: TRBV5-1
j_gene: TRBJ2-1
abundance: NA
d_gene: TRBD2

CDR3aa: CASSTRVAGYNEQFF
CDR3nt: TGTGCCAGCAGCACCAGGGTAGCGGGCTACAATGAGCAGTTCTTC
v_gene: TRBV3-1/TRBV3-2
j_gene: TRBJ2-1
abundance: NA
d_gene: TRBD2

CDR3aa: CASSPGQLKNTEAFF
CDR3nt: TGCGCCAGCAGCCCCGGACAGCTAAAGAACACTGAAGCTTTCTTT
v_gene: TRBV5-1
j_gene: TRBJ1-1
abundance: NA
d_gene: NA

CDR3aa: CASSNGDSGAKNIQYF
CDR3nt: TGCGCCAGCAGCAACGGGGACAGTGGGGCCAAAAACATTCAGTACTTC
v_gene: TRBV5-1
j_gene: TRBJ2-4
abundance: NA
d_gene: TRBD1

CDR3aa: CASSMGTAQHF
CDR3nt: TGTGCCAGTAGTATGGGGACCGCTCAGCATTTT
v_gene: TRBV19
j_gene: TRBJ1-5
abundance: NA
d_gene: NA

CDR3aa: CASSSMAGQGTEAFF
CDR3nt: TGTGCCAGCAGTTCAATGGCGGGACAGGGTACTGAAGCTTTCTTT
v_gene: TRBV5-4
j_gene: TRBJ1-1
abundance: NA
d_gene: TRBD1